The 17 T cell receptor beta chains below come from one sample, sequenced in a study of tumor and adjacent non-tumor tissue in lung cancer. Three rounds of nested PCR, following a modified ARM-PCR protocol, produced the TCRbeta library. TCRdb itself ran the multiplex PCR reads through MiXCR, one entry per CDR3 protein. In the table there are approximately 80,000 distinct CDR3 sequences, more than 80% of which are singletons. RNA was extracted from bulk tissue without any cell sorting. The normal lung tissue was taken more than 3 cm from the tumor edge. Specimen: distant non-tumor lung tissue. The receptors originated from a man aged 55-75 years with non-small cell lung cancer.

This chain connects TRBV5-6 to TRBJ1-2; no clear D. The CDR3 runs to 16 residues. Trimming pared 4 bases from V and 5 bases from J, leaving 21 bases between. CDR1 SGHDT and CDR2 YYEEEE come from the germline V gene. The CDR3 loop is CASSMVHGSRNYGYTF. In DNA form, the CDR3 reads TGTGCCAGCAGCATGGTACATGGCTCCAGGAATTATGGCTACACCTTC.

This clonotype was picked up many times. The chain is built from TRBV20-1 and TRBJ2-3; TRBD1 is a possible D gene (6 bases). The CDR3 loop spans 16 amino acids. Germline CDR1 and CDR2: DFQATT and SNEGSKA (reference sequence). Trimming cost V 6 bases and J 2 bases, with 21 bases left between them. The CDR3 reads CSAPPQGRSPTDTQYF. The CDR3 nucleotides are TGCAGTGCCCCCCCTCAGGGGCGGAGTCCCACAGATACGCAGTATTTT.

Of note for this clonotype: Mismatch with germline at one junction end may stem from a read error. The gene calls are TRBV20-1 and TRBJ2-5; the D call may be TRBD1 or TRBD2 (5 bases each). CDR1 and CDR2 (germline): DFQATT, SNEGSKA (reference sequence). The length of the CDR3 is 13 residues. The CDR3 sequence: CSVLRESQETQYF. The CDR3 nucleotides are TGCAGTGTTCTCAGGGAGTCCCAAGAGACCCAATACTTC.

Comment on this clonotype: A read error is possible here, since a much larger clone lies one base away. The chain recombines TRBV12-3 or TRBV12-4 with TRBJ2-1; 8 bases map to TRBD2. The CDR3 runs to 15 residues. CDR3 sequence: CTSSLAGGLYNEQFF. As DNA, the CDR3 is TGTACCAGCAGTTTGGCGGGGGGCCTGTACAATGAGCAGTTCTTC.

A note on this clonotype: An end of the junction does not agree with germline; a read error may underlie this. The chain combines TRBV6-5 with TRBJ2-6, with 10 bases matching TRBD2. Germline V gene sequence: CDR1 MNHEY, CDR2 SVGAGI. The CDR3 is 17 amino acids. The DNA for the CDR3 is TGTGCCAACAACCTAGCGGGAGCCAGCTCTGGGGCCAATGTCCTGACTTTC. This gives the protein CANNLAGASSGANVLTF.

Regarding this clonotype: A read error may be the cause here, since a much bigger clone is one base away. The CDR3 loop reads CASSQVLRQLAGKGELFF. For the CDR3, the DNA is TGCGCCAGCAGCCAAGTCCTCAGACAGTTAGCGGGCAAAGGAGAACTGTTTTTT. The rearrangement uses TRBV4-1 and TRBJ1-4, with D tentatively TRBD1 (5 bases). Trimming stripped 1 base from V and 12 bases from J, with 27 bases between. Looked up from germline, CDR1 is MGHRA and CDR2 is YSYEKL. CDR3 length equals 18 residues.

This clonotype was seen once. Compared with germline, one end of the junction differs, possibly owing to a read error. The CDR3 protein is CDSSFLQGTIGGHEQFF. In DNA, the CDR3 is TGTGACAGCAGTTTTCTGCAAGGGACTATAGGTGGCCATGAGCAGTTCTTC. V usage is TRBV12-3 or TRBV12-4 and J usage is TRBJ2-1, with 7 bases fitting TRBD2. The CDR3 spans 17 residues.

On this clonotype itself: Since a much larger clone is just one base distant, this may be a read error. CDR3 in DNA: TGTGCCAGCTGCCCGGAATCCGGGACTACGTACAATGAGCAGTTCTTC. This encodes CASCPESGTTYNEQFF. This sequence joins TRBV5-6 and TRBJ2-1; 7 bases line up with TRBD2. The V segment lost 7 bases and the J segment 4 bases; nucleotides outside the gene matches: 14. The CDR3 runs to 16 residues. CDR1 is SGHDT, CDR2 YYEEEE, per germline.

As concerns this clonotype: A single base separates this from a much larger clone, so it may be a read error. V is TRBV6-2 or TRBV6-3 and J is TRBJ2-3; D gene ambiguous. Trimming cost V 2 bases and J 3 bases, with 3 bases left between them. This CDR3 has 12 residues. Germline assignment: CDR1 MNHEY and CDR2 SVGEGT. In nucleotides, the CDR3 is TGTGCCAGCAGTTACAGGACAGATACGCAGTATTTT. Its translation is CASSYRTDTQYF.

The chain uses TRBV6-2 or TRBV6-3 and TRBJ2-3; TRBD2 matches 10 bases. Germline V gene data show CDR1 as MNHEY and CDR2 as SVGEGT. V trimming: 9 bases; J trimming: 2 bases; junction bases outside the gene matches: 17. The CDR3 consists of 18 residues. The CDR3 region is CARSDGGLLAGLTDTQYF. Here the CDR3 DNA reads TGTGCCAGAAGTGACGGTGGGTTACTAGCGGGGCTCACAGATACGCAGTATTTT.

To note about this clonotype: One junction end does not reproduce the germline sequence, and a read error may be involved. J is TRBJ2-2 and V is TRBV4-2; D might be TRBD1 or TRBD2, each matching 6 bases. This CDR3 contains 18 residues. Per germline, CDR1 LGHNA and CDR2 YNFKEQ. In nucleotides, the CDR3 is TGTACCAGCAGCCAAGAAACTTGGCCGGGGGCGAGGACCGGGAAGCTGTTTTTT. It specifies CTSSQETWPGARTGKLFF.

Worth noting for this clonotype: Since no conserved phenylalanine or tryptophan closes the CDR3, a read error is the likely cause. It is unclear where the CDR3 begins or ends on the DNA, so no DNA is shown, and the CDR3 is as TCRdb lists it. The rearrangement joins TRBV11-2 to TRBJ2-5; the table calls TRBD1, which could not be checked here. Inclusive of both ends, the CDR3 amounts to 16 amino acids. Germline loops: CDR1 SGHAT, CDR2 FQNNGV. The CDR3 protein is CASSSMMGGPKETQYI.

This clonotype was found a few times. V and J are TRBV6-2 or TRBV6-3 and TRBJ2-3; D is unresolved. This CDR3 has 14 amino acids. Trimming removed 4 bases from V and 5 bases from J, with 13 bases in between. Germline CDR1 reads MNHEY; CDR2 reads SVGEGT. CDR3 DNA sequence: TGTGCCAGCAGTTCCCAGGCCAAAGGAGATACGCAGTATTTT. Its translation: CASSSQAKGDTQYF.

This clonotype was found once. Mismatch with germline at one junction end may stem from a read error. This sequence joins TRBV11-2 and TRBJ2-5, with D possibly called TRBD1 or TRBD2 (6 bases each). The V gene's germline CDR1 is SGHAT and CDR2 FQNNGV. The CDR3 loop spans 16 amino acids. The CDR3 spells CASSSTVGGPKGTQYF. As DNA, the CDR3 is TGTGCCAGCAGCTCCACAGTTGGGGGGCCAAAGGGGACCCAGTATTTC. Full variable domain (missing parts from reference TRBV11-2 and TRBJ2-5): EAGVAQSPRYKIIEKRQSVAFWCNPISGHATLYWYQQILGQGPKLLIQFQNNGVVDDSQLPKDRFSAERLKGVDSTLKIQPAKLEDSAVYLCASSSTVGGPKGTQYFGPGTRLLVL.

This clonotype was detected only a few times. The junction and the germline gene differ at one end; a read error may be behind it. The rearrangement uses TRBV6-6 and TRBJ1-1, with a weak D call TRBD1 (6 bases). Germline values: CDR1 MNHNY, CDR2 SVGAGI (reference sequence). The CDR3 spans 14 residues. This CDR3 is CASGRQVVNTEAFF. The CDR3 DNA reads as TGTGCCAGCGGCCGACAGGTTGTGAACACTGAGGCTTTCTTT.

The V call is TRBV7-8, the J call TRBJ2-6; TRBD2 might be the D (5 bases). Germline CDR1 reads SGHVS; CDR2 reads FQNEAQ. The ends were cut back, 5 bases at V and 13 bases at J, with 12 bases in the middle. There are 12 residues in the CDR3. CDR3 sequence reads: CASSLSGLVLTF. The CDR3 bases are TGTGCCAGCAGCCTAAGCGGCCTTGTCCTGACTTTC.

The chain carries TRBV28 and TRBJ1-2; D perhaps matches TRBD1 (6 bases). Germline V gene lookup returns CDR1 MDHEN and CDR2 SYDVKM. The CDR3 spans 13 residues. The CDR3 is CGSSSGRGLGYTF. As DNA, the CDR3 is TGTGGCAGTAGTTCCGGTAGGGGGTTAGGCTACACCTTC.